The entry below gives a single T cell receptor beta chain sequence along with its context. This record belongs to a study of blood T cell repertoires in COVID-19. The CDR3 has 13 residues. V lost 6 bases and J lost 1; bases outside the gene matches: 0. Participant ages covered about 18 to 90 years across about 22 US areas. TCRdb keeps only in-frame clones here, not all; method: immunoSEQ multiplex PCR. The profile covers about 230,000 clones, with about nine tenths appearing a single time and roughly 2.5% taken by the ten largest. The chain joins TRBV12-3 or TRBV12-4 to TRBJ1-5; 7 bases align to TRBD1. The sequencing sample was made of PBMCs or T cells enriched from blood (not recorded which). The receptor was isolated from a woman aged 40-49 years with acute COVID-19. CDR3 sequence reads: CASRDRSNQPQHF. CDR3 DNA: TGTGCCAGCAGGGACAGGAGCAATCAGCCCCAGCATTTT.